Below are 25 T cell receptor beta chains sequenced from a single sample in a study of response to subunit inactivated influenza vaccine. Using its own MiXCR run on the RT-PCR reads, TCRdb lists one record per CDR3 protein. The sample has almost 600,000 distinct CDR3 sequences, about 15% seen once. The input for sequencing was PBMCs from blood, taken about 12 days after vaccination. The receptor set was obtained from a man aged 45 to 65 who received an inactivated influenza vaccine.

This clonotype was seen more than once but under ten times. This sequence joins TRBV3-1 and TRBJ1-2, with TRBD1 matching 8 bases. The CDR3 length is 14 residues. CDR1 LGHDT and CDR2 YNNKEL come from the germline V gene (reference sequence). V dropped 5 bases and J dropped 5; count of bases not matched to a gene: 7. The CDR3 coding sequence is TGTGCCAGCAGCGTCCAACAGGGGGGATATGGCTACACCTTC. Translated: CASSVQQGGYGYTF.

This chain joins TRBV29-1 and TRBJ2-5, with D possibly called TRBD1 or TRBD2 (6 bases each). CDR3 size: 14 residues. V lost 6 bases and J 4 bases, leaving 18 bases between the germline ends. The germline gives CDR1 SQVTM, CDR2 ANQGSEA. The CDR3 here is CSVGLLGGSETQYF. The DNA of the CDR3 is TGCAGCGTCGGCCTTCTAGGGGGGTCAGAGACCCAGTACTTC.

This sequence joins TRBV2 and TRBJ1-3, with D unresolved. Germline V gene sequence: CDR1 SNHLY, CDR2 FYNNEI. Trimming took off 6 bases at V and 0 bases at J, with 12 bases between the two ends. CDR3 length: 15 amino acids. Written as DNA, the CDR3 is TGTGCCAGCAGCGGTCTTCTAAGCTCTGGAAACACCATATATTTT. This encodes CASSGLLSSGNTIYF.

The rearrangement joins TRBV27 to TRBJ2-1, with a weak D call TRBD2 (5 bases). Germline CDR1 is MNHEY and CDR2 is SMNVEV (reference sequence). The germline V and J ends were trimmed by 4 bases and 8 bases, with 12 bases remaining between them. The CDR3 is made up of 13 amino acids. The CDR3 region has the DNA TGTGCCAGCAGTTCTTTACCCGGGGATGAGCAGTTCTTC. Residues: CASSSLPGDEQFF.

Here the CDR3 reads CASSWGQGQYEQYF. The CDR3 DNA is TGTGCCAGCAGCTGGGGACAGGGTCAGTACGAGCAGTACTTC. The chain employs TRBV5-6 and TRBJ2-7, with 9 bases lining up with TRBD1. This CDR3 has 14 amino acids. Germline CDR1 is SGHDT and CDR2 is YYEEEE. J gave up 4 bases and V 3 bases, and 5 bases lay outside the gene matches.

The chain uses TRBV20-1 and TRBJ1-4; no definite D call. Germline values: CDR1 DFQATT, CDR2 SNEGSKA (reference sequence). The V end lost 6 bases, the J end lost 3 bases, and 14 bases lay between the germline ends. This CDR3 spans 14 amino acids. The CDR3 DNA reads as TGCAGTGCAACCCCGTCAACCCCTAATGAAAAACTGTTTTTT. Translation gives CSATPSTPNEKLFF.

The chain employs TRBV15 and TRBJ2-7; the D call may be TRBD1 or TRBD2 (6 bases each). The CDR3 sequence is 15 residues long. Germline CDR1 is LNHNV and CDR2 is YYDKDF (reference sequence). The V and J ends lost 5 bases and 7 bases respectively, with 21 bases between them. CDR3 in amino acids: CATSPDHLAGTEQYF. CDR3 nucleotides: TGTGCCACCAGCCCAGACCATCTGGCGGGGACAGAGCAGTACTTC.

V usage is TRBV18 and J usage is TRBJ1-1; unclear D gene. Germline loops: CDR1 KGHSH, CDR2 LQKENI. V shed 4 bases and J shed 4 bases, with 7 bases lying between them. The CDR3 extends over 12 amino acids. DNA for the CDR3: TGTGCCAGCTCACAGGGTGTCACTGAAGCTTTCTTT. Translating it yields CASSQGVTEAFF.

This clonotype came up a few times. V gene TRBV10-3 combines with J gene TRBJ2-7, with 8 bases lining up with TRBD1. This CDR3 has 15 amino acids. The ends lost 6 bases at V and 4 bases at J; junction bases unmatched: 11. The germline gives CDR1 ENHRY, CDR2 SYGVKD. The CDR3 sequence is CAIRETGEAYYEQYF. The CDR3 nucleotides read TGTGCCATCAGGGAGACAGGGGAAGCTTATTACGAGCAGTACTTC.

This rearrangement joins TRBV11-2 to TRBJ2-5, with D possibly being TRBD1 or TRBD2 (6 bases each). V was clipped by 1 base and J by 5 bases, with 11 bases between them. Germline values: CDR1 SGHAT, CDR2 FQNNGV. CDR3 length: 14 amino acids. As DNA, the CDR3 is TGTGCCAGCAGCTTAGTGGGGGGCATGGAGACCCAGTACTTC. This encodes CASSLVGGMETQYF. Drawing the rest from reference TRBV11-2 and TRBJ2-5, the complete variable domain is EAGVAQSPRYKIIEKRQSVAFWCNPISGHATLYWYQQILGQGPKLLIQFQNNGVVDDSQLPKDRFSAERLKGVDSTLKIQPAKLEDSAVYLCASSLVGGMETQYFGPGTRLLVL.

For this clonotype: This may arise from a read error, as a much more abundant clone is one base away. The rearrangement uses TRBV6-1 and TRBJ2-3, with D uncertain. The CDR3 is made up of 15 amino acids. Germline V gene lookup returns CDR1 MNHNS and CDR2 SASEGT. In DNA, the CDR3 is TGTGTCAGCAGTGATATACTGACTCTCACAGATACGCAGTATTTT. Amino acid sequence: CVSSDILTLTDTQYF.

The chain joins TRBV10-1 to TRBJ1-1; D is uncertain. Germline V gene lookup returns CDR1 WNHNN and CDR2 SYGVQD (reference sequence). The CDR3 is 12 residues long. Deletions cut 4 bases from V and 8 bases from J, with 11 bases between. Here the CDR3 reads CASSATAKEAFF. In nucleotides, the CDR3 is TGCGCCAGCAGTGCAACCGCTAAAGAAGCTTTCTTT.

The sample holds many counts of this clonotype. This chain uses TRBV27 with TRBJ2-7, with D possibly being TRBD1 (5 bases). This CDR3 comprises 15 residues. Germline loops: CDR1 MNHEY, CDR2 SMNVEV (reference sequence). The V gene lost 4 bases and the J gene lost 1 base, with 14 bases spanning the gap. The CDR3 is CASSSLGQGSYEQYF. Written as DNA, the CDR3 is TGTGCCAGCAGTTCACTCGGACAAGGGTCCTACGAGCAGTACTTC.

This clonotype has only a few counts. This chain connects TRBV7-8 to TRBJ2-3; 13 bases are a match to TRBD2. CDR3 length: 18 amino acids. Germline CDR1 SGHVS, CDR2 FQNEAQ. V was pared by 2 bases and J by 9 bases, with 14 bases of the junction left unmatched. DNA for the CDR3: TGTGCCAGCAGCTTAAAAACTAGCGGGGGGGGGAACTCGCGGACGCAGTATTTT. Translated, it gives CASSLKTSGGGNSRTQYF.

This sequence joins TRBV11-2 and TRBJ2-5; D unresolved. Trimming took off 5 bases at V and 5 bases at J, with 6 bases between the two ends. CDR1 is SGHAT, CDR2 FQNNGV, per germline. This CDR3 has 11 residues. The CDR3 DNA follows: TGTGCCAGCAGCCGAGCGGAGACCCAGTACTTC. Translation gives CASSRAETQYF.

This clonotype occurred many times. This chain connects TRBV10-3 to TRBJ2-7; D might be TRBD1 or TRBD2, each matching 5 bases. Trimming took off 8 bases at V and 0 bases at J, with 8 bases between the two ends. CDR3 length equals 12 residues. Germline V gene sequence: CDR1 ENHRY, CDR2 SYGVKD. Here the CDR3 reads CAIGGSSYEQYF. CDR3 nucleotides: TGTGCCATCGGGGGAAGCTCCTACGAGCAGTACTTC.

This clonotype was recorded a few times. V gene TRBV20-1 combines with J gene TRBJ2-7; D is possibly TRBD1 (6 bases). This CDR3 contains 12 residues. Between the trimmed V and J ends, which lost 6 bases and 7 bases, there was a span of 16 bases. Germline CDR1 and CDR2: DFQATT and SNEGSKA (reference sequence). In DNA form, the CDR3 reads TGCAGTGCCCGGGACACACTTTCGGAGCAGTACTTC. Protein product: CSARDTLSEQYF.

V usage is TRBV30 and J usage is TRBJ2-1; weak D call: TRBD2 (5 bases). This CDR3 is built from 18 residues. Germline-derived CDR1 and CDR2 are GTSNPN and SVGIG (reference sequence). The V end lost 5 bases, the J end lost 0 bases, and 23 bases lay between the germline ends. The CDR3 region has the DNA TGTGCCTGGGGCGCTCAGAGGACTTTTTCTAGCTCCTACAATGAGCAGTTCTTC. Translated, it gives CAWGAQRTFSSSYNEQFF.

This clonotype was recorded many times. V gene TRBV12-3 or TRBV12-4 combines with J gene TRBJ1-5; 7 nucleotides line up with TRBD1. With 5 bases clipped from V and 8 bases from J, the junction kept 9 bases outside the gene matches. The CDR3 is made up of 14 amino acids. This CDR3 reads CASSLRDRLEPQHF. Here the CDR3 DNA reads TGTGCCAGCAGTCTCCGGGACAGACTGGAGCCCCAGCATTTT.

This chain links TRBV6-5 with TRBJ2-1; 8 bases agree with TRBD1. Germline V gives CDR1 MNHEY, CDR2 SVGAGI. V was pared by 1 base and J by 16 bases, with 12 bases of the junction left unmatched. CDR3 length: 14 amino acids. Written as DNA, the CDR3 is TGTGCCAGCAGTTACTATACCCAGGGACAGGAACACTTCTTC. Protein: CASSYYTQGQEHFF.

The chain uses TRBV7-8 and TRBJ1-1; D might be TRBD1 (5 bases). The CDR3 has 15 residues. CDR1 SGHVS and CDR2 FQNEAQ come from the germline V gene. Trimming stripped 5 bases from V and 5 bases from J, with 18 bases between. The CDR3 loop reads CASSPITPSGTEAFF. The CDR3 nucleotides read TGTGCCAGCAGCCCAATTACCCCTTCAGGGACTGAAGCTTTCTTT.

The rearrangement links TRBV20-1 to TRBJ2-3; 10 nucleotides line up with TRBD2. The CDR3 spans 17 residues. Germline lookup yields CDR1 DFQATT and CDR2 SNEGSKA (reference sequence). After removal of 3 bases from V and 0 bases from J, the junction contained 9 bases not matched to a gene. The CDR3 DNA is TGCAGTGCTAGTGGGCTAGCGGGGGTAACTAGCACAGATACGCAGTATTTT. It specifies CSASGLAGVTSTDTQYF.

This clonotype has ten or more counts. This chain uses TRBV6-2 or TRBV6-3 with TRBJ1-6; D remains ambiguous. Germline V gives CDR1 MNHEY, CDR2 SVGEGT. The CDR3 is 15 amino acids. V lost 2 bases to trimming and J lost 1 base, with 6 bases between them. CDR3 loop: CASSYVESYNSPLHF. DNA of the CDR3: TGTGCCAGCAGTTACGTGGAATCCTATAATTCACCCCTCCACTTT.

This clonotype was found a few times. This sequence joins TRBV10-3 and TRBJ2-5; the D gene is possibly TRBD2 (5 bases). The V and J ends lost 3 bases and 5 bases respectively, with 10 bases between them. The CDR3 contains 13 residues. In germline, CDR1 is ENHRY, CDR2 SYGVKD. The CDR3 DNA reads TGTGCCATCAGTGATGGGAGTTGGGAGACCCAGTACTTC. It specifies CAISDGSWETQYF.

The chain employs TRBV3-1 and TRBJ1-3, with TRBD1 matching 9 bases. Trimming cost V 4 bases and J 0 bases; bases outside gene matches: 10. Germline CDR1 reads LGHDT; CDR2 reads YNNKEL (reference sequence). The CDR3 runs 18 residues. CDR3 DNA: TGTGCCAGCAGCCCATCCGGGACAGGGCTCAGCTCTGGAAACACCATATATTTT. This codes for CASSPSGTGLSSGNTIYF.